This paragraph covers one T cell receptor (beta chain) sequence. Clones were read by immunoSEQ multiplex PCR, and TCRdb kept only the in-frame ones, dropping some. This sample has roughly 49,000 clones, with around nine tenths found just once. This record comes from a study of OX40 agonist ivuxolimab in advanced cancers. Trimming removed 4 bases from V and 7 bases from J, with 15 bases in between. The germline gives CDR1 SGHRS, CDR2 YFSETQ. This CDR3 comprises 14 residues. The sample was CD4+ or CD8+ T cells sorted from blood, taken in a trial of the OX40 agonist ivuxolimab. This chain connects TRBV5-1 to TRBJ2-1; D tentatively fits TRBD1 or TRBD2 (6 bases each). The origin of this receptor is an adult with an advanced solid tumor such as melanoma, head and neck, liver or kidney cancer. The CDR3 region is CASSMTEGGNEQFF. The CDR3 region has the DNA TGCGCCAGCAGCATGACAGAGGGGGGAAATGAGCAGTTCTTC.